This is a list of T cell receptor beta chains from one sample in a study of cytomegalovirus exposure and HLA in healthy donors. Here immunoSEQ multiplex PCR was the method, and the copy in TCRdb shows in-frame clones only, minus some. This sample has around 180,000 clones, with approximately 81% found just once. Sequenced sample: PBMCs. These receptors all stem from a boy aged 2-9 years in good health and CMV-seronegative. Each CDR3 is given with its conserved first and last residue. D genes are given only for firm matches. Clone size is not always given. Where it is, it says once, few, many or a class for expanded clones.

d_gene	v_gene	abundance	j_gene	CDR3nt	CDR3aa
TRBD1	TRBV28	NA	TRBJ2-2	TGTGCCAGCAGTTTTGGACAGGGGAACACCGGGGAGCTGTTTTTT	CASSFGQGNTGELFF
NA	TRBV5-1	NA	TRBJ1-4	TGCGCCAGCAGCTTGGGCGTTCTTAATGAAAAACTGTTTTTT	CASSLGVLNEKLFF
NA	TRBV6-5	NA	TRBJ2-1	TGTGCCAGCAGATCGGGTATCTCTTCCTACAATGAGCAGTTCTTC	CASRSGISSYNEQFF
NA	TRBV5-6	NA	TRBJ2-7	TGTGCCAGCAGCGAATTTTCGGGGGATATCTACGAGCAGTACTTC	CASSEFSGDIYEQYF
NA	TRBV18	NA	TRBJ2-2	TGTGCCAGCTCACCATCGAGAATCCACGACTCCGGGGAGCTGTTTTTT	CASSPSRIHDSGELFF
TRBD2	TRBV10-2	NA	TRBJ2-1	TGCGCCAGCAGTGAACTAGCGGGAGCGGGTGCTGGGCAGTTCTTC	CASSELAGAGAGQFF
NA	TRBV5-4	NA	TRBJ1-5	TGTGCCAGCAGCTTGGGACAGGAACAGCCCCAGCATTTT	CASSLGQEQPQHF
TRBD1	TRBV6-5	NA	TRBJ1-4	TGTGCCAGCAGTTTTCGAACAGGGGGCGGTGAAAAACTGTTTTTT	CASSFRTGGGEKLFF
NA	TRBV6-5	once	TRBJ1-1	TGTGCCAGCAGTCACGGGGGGACTGAAGCTTTCTTT	CASSHGGTEAFF
NA	TRBV2	NA	TRBJ2-5	TGTGCCAGCAACCTAGGACAGTATCAAGAGACCCAGTACTTC	CASNLGQYQETQYF
NA	TRBV6-1	NA	TRBJ1-3	TGTGCCAGCAGTGAAGGAACAGATCTATATTTT	CASSEGTDLYF
NA	TRBV7-8	NA	TRBJ1-4	TGTGCCAGCAGCCGCGGCACAGGGATTAATGAAAAACTGTTTTTT	CASSRGTGINEKLFF
NA	TRBV19	NA	TRBJ1-1	TGTGCCAGTACGCCGGTGCTAGGGGGAAGCACTGAAGCTTTCTTT	CASTPVLGGSTEAFF
TRBD1	TRBV5-1	NA	TRBJ2-5	TGCGCCAGCAGCCCGGACAGGGAAGAGACCCAGTACTTC	CASSPDREETQYF
NA	TRBV30	NA	TRBJ2-1	TGTGCCTGGAGTGTGATCGCGGGGGCCGTCTTTATTTACAATGAGCAGTTCTTC	CAWSVIAGAVFIYNEQFF
TRBD1	TRBV5-7	NA	TRBJ1-2	TGTGCCAGCAGCTCTAGGACAGGGCCTAACTATGGCTGCACCTTC	CASSSRTGPNYGCTF
TRBD2	TRBV5-4	NA	TRBJ2-2	TGTGCCAGCAGCGCCGGGACTATGAACACCGGGGAGCTGTTTTTT	CASSAGTMNTGELFF
NA	TRBV6-5	once	TRBJ2-5	TGTGCCAGCAGTTACGACCAGGTCCAAGAGACCCAGTACTTC	CASSYDQVQETQYF
TRBD2	TRBV27	few	TRBJ2-7	TGTGCCAGCAGTCCAACCCGGGGACTAGCGGACAACTACGAGCAGTACTTC	CASSPTRGLADNYEQYF
TRBD2	TRBV7-3	NA	TRBJ2-3	TGTGCCAGCAGCCTCGGGACTAGCGCCACAGATACGCAGTATTTT	CASSLGTSATDTQYF
NA	TRBV2	NA	TRBJ2-1	TGTGCCAGCAGTAGGGAGTCTTCCTACAATGAGCAGTTCTTC	CASSRESSYNEQFF
TRBD2	TRBV28	NA	TRBJ2-5	TGTGCCAGCAGTTTCCGTGCTAGCGGGGAGAAAGAGACCCAGTACTTC	CASSFRASGEKETQYF
NA	TRBV5-4	NA	TRBJ2-5	TGTGCCAGCAGCTTGGTCCTGATGGGGCGTGAGACCCAGTACTTC	CASSLVLMGRETQYF
NA	TRBV5-6	once	TRBJ2-3	TGTGCCAGCAGTAAGAGGGCTTTCAGCACGCAGTATTTT	CASSKRAFSTQYF
NA	TRBV4-1	NA	TRBJ1-1	TGCGCCAGCAGCCGCACAATTCACGACACTGAAGCTTTCTTT	CASSRTIHDTEAFF
NA	TRBV29-1	few	TRBJ1-1	TGCAGCGTTGAAATCTCAGCGGCTTTCTTT	CSVEISAAFF
NA	TRBV27	few	TRBJ2-3	TGTGCCAGCAGTTTAGGACTGGGCACAGATACGCAGTATTTT	CASSLGLGTDTQYF
TRBD1	TRBV7-6	few	TRBJ2-6	TGTGCCAGCAGCTCGGGGACAGGGTCTGGGGCCAACGTCCTGACTTTC	CASSSGTGSGANVLTF
NA	TRBV6-1	NA	TRBJ1-2	TGTGCCAGCCTCGGGGGTGGGGGGTGGAAGGGCGGCTACACCTTC	CASLGGGGWKGGYTF